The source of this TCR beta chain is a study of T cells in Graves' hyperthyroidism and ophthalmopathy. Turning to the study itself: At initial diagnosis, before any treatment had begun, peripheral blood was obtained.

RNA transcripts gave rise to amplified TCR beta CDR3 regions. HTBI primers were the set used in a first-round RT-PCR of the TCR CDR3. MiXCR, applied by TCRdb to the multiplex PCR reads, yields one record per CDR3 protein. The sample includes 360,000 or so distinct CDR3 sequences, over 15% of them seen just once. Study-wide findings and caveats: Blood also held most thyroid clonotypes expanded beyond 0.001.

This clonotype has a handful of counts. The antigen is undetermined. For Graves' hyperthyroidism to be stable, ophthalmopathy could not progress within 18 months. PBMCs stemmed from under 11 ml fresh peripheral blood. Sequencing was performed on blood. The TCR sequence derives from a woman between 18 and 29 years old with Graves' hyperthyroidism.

The CDR3 nucleotides are TGTGCCAGCAGCTTCTCCGACAGGCTTCGACCGAGCTCCTACGAGCAGTACTTC. It codes for CASSFSDRLRPSSYEQYF. J is TRBJ2-7 and V is TRBV11-2; TRBD1 might be the D (6 bases). Germline V CDR1 and CDR2: SGHAT, FQNNGV. The CDR3 contains 18 residues. V lost 3 bases, J lost 0 bases, and 21 bases lay in between. The whole variable domain, remainder taken from reference TRBV11-2 and TRBJ2-7, is EAGVAQSPRYKIIEKRQSVAFWCNPISGHATLYWYQQILGQGPKLLIQFQNNGVVDDSQLPKDRFSAERLKGVDSTLKIQPAKLEDSAVYLCASSFSDRLRPSSYEQYFGPGTRLTVT.